A selection of T cell receptor beta chains follows, all from one sample in a study of OX40 agonist ivuxolimab in advanced cancers. Some clones are missing from TCRdb's copy, which holds only in-frame ones; the method was immunoSEQ multiplex PCR. The table records 100,000 to 150,000 clones, over 85% of them present only once. The sample in question was CD4+ or CD8+ T cells sorted from blood, obtained in a trial of the OX40 agonist ivuxolimab. These receptors all come from an adult with an advanced solid tumor such as melanoma, head and neck, liver or kidney cancer. Each CDR3 is given with its conserved first and last residue. Fields, in order: clone size, D gene, J gene, V gene, CDR3 protein, CDR3 DNA. D genes are given only for firm matches. For some rows the clone size is stated as once, few or many, or as a class when expanded; others skip it.

abundance: NA
d_gene: NA
j_gene: TRBJ1-3
v_gene: TRBV6-1
CDR3aa: CASSELNSLSGNTIYF
CDR3nt: TGTGCCAGCAGTGAATTGAACAGTCTCTCTGGAAACACCATATATTTT

abundance: NA
d_gene: NA
j_gene: TRBJ1-3
v_gene: TRBV19
CDR3aa: CASSIGSGQRNTIYF
CDR3nt: TGTGCCAGTAGTATAGGAAGCGGACAGCGAAACACCATATATTTT

abundance: NA
d_gene: NA
j_gene: TRBJ1-1
v_gene: TRBV7-8
CDR3aa: CASSLRERNTEAFF
CDR3nt: TGTGCCAGCAGCTTAAGGGAAAGGAACACTGAAGCTTTCTTT

abundance: NA
d_gene: TRBD2
j_gene: TRBJ2-1
v_gene: TRBV7-3
CDR3aa: CASSLNGGSGSPSYNEQFF
CDR3nt: TGTGCCAGCAGCTTAAATGGTGGTAGCGGGAGCCCCTCCTACAATGAGCAGTTCTTC

abundance: NA
d_gene: TRBD1
j_gene: TRBJ2-5
v_gene: TRBV25-1
CDR3aa: CASSELLGTGETQYF
CDR3nt: TGTGCCAGCAGTGAATTATTGGGGACAGGCGAGACCCAGTACTTC

abundance: NA
d_gene: TRBD1
j_gene: TRBJ1-5
v_gene: TRBV19
CDR3aa: CASSREGQGIGVGQPQHF
CDR3nt: TGTGCCAGTAGCCGTGAGGGACAGGGTATTGGAGTTGGTCAGCCCCAGCATTTT

abundance: NA
d_gene: NA
j_gene: TRBJ1-1
v_gene: TRBV7-2
CDR3aa: CASSFQKNTEAFF
CDR3nt: TGTGCCAGCAGCTTTCAGAAGAACACTGAAGCTTTCTTT

abundance: NA
d_gene: NA
j_gene: TRBJ1-1
v_gene: TRBV28
CDR3aa: CASSLSKEKAFF
CDR3nt: TGTGCCAGCAGTTTAAGTAAGGAGAAAGCTTTCTTT

abundance: NA
d_gene: NA
j_gene: TRBJ1-1
v_gene: TRBV10-1
CDR3aa: CASSVATGAEAFF
CDR3nt: TGCGCCAGCAGTGTAGCCACCGGGGCTGAAGCTTTCTTT

abundance: NA
d_gene: NA
j_gene: TRBJ1-5
v_gene: TRBV28
CDR3aa: CASTGGVQPQHF
CDR3nt: TGTGCCAGCACCGGGGGGGTTCAGCCCCAGCATTTT

abundance: once
d_gene: TRBD1
j_gene: TRBJ1-5
v_gene: TRBV6-1
CDR3aa: CASSEAPGGRAQHF
CDR3nt: TGTGCCAGCAGTGAAGCGCCAGGGGGGAGAGCCCAGCATTTT

abundance: NA
d_gene: NA
j_gene: TRBJ1-1
v_gene: TRBV6-4
CDR3aa: CASSYKDQAFF
CDR3nt: TGTGCCAGCAGTTACAAGGATCAGGCTTTCTTT

abundance: NA
d_gene: NA
j_gene: TRBJ2-7
v_gene: TRBV5-1
CDR3aa: CASSSDSYEQYF
CDR3nt: TGCGCCAGCAGCTCCGACAGTTACGAGCAGTACTTC

abundance: NA
d_gene: NA
j_gene: TRBJ2-7
v_gene: TRBV2
CDR3aa: CASSNSAVGRFEQYF
CDR3nt: TGTGCCAGCAGTAATTCCGCAGTGGGGAGGTTCGAGCAGTACTTC

abundance: NA
d_gene: NA
j_gene: TRBJ2-3
v_gene: TRBV18
CDR3aa: CASSPQGTTDTQYF
CDR3nt: TGTGCCAGCTCACCCCAGGGAACAACAGATACGCAGTATTTT

abundance: NA
d_gene: TRBD2
j_gene: TRBJ2-1
v_gene: TRBV11-3
CDR3aa: CASSRRLASYNEQFF
CDR3nt: TGTGCCAGCAGCCGCAGACTAGCTTCCTACAATGAGCAGTTCTTC

abundance: NA
d_gene: NA
j_gene: TRBJ2-3
v_gene: TRBV29-1
CDR3aa: CSVDRPGTSTDTQYF
CDR3nt: TGCAGCGTTGATCGGCCAGGGACTAGCACAGATACGCAGTATTTT

abundance: NA
d_gene: NA
j_gene: TRBJ2-7
v_gene: TRBV7-2
CDR3aa: CASSLTVHAIAPSSYEQYF
CDR3nt: TGTGCCAGCAGCTTAACTGTTCACGCGATAGCGCCGAGCTCCTACGAGCAGTACTTC

abundance: NA
d_gene: NA
j_gene: TRBJ2-7
v_gene: TRBV11-2
CDR3aa: CASSFRGRPTYEQYF
CDR3nt: TGTGCCAGCAGCTTCAGAGGGAGGCCAACCTACGAGCAGTACTTC

abundance: NA
d_gene: TRBD1
j_gene: TRBJ2-1
v_gene: TRBV7-9
CDR3aa: CASSLSAGGKEQFF
CDR3nt: TGTGCCAGCAGCTTATCCGCAGGGGGCAAGGAGCAGTTCTTC

abundance: NA
d_gene: TRBD1
j_gene: TRBJ2-3
v_gene: TRBV28
CDR3aa: CASSSAGQGADTQYF
CDR3nt: TGTGCCAGCAGCTCAGCGGGACAGGGGGCAGATACGCAGTATTTT

abundance: once
d_gene: NA
j_gene: TRBJ1-1
v_gene: TRBV19
CDR3aa: CASSLYSDRPEAFF
CDR3nt: TGTGCCAGTAGTCTATACTCGGACAGACCTGAAGCTTTCTTT

abundance: NA
d_gene: NA
j_gene: TRBJ2-5
v_gene: TRBV19
CDR3aa: CASSISLGLTQYF
CDR3nt: TGTGCCAGTAGTATATCTCTGGGTCTGACCCAGTACTTC

abundance: NA
d_gene: NA
j_gene: TRBJ1-2
v_gene: TRBV6-5
CDR3aa: CASRLGQGGYTF
CDR3nt: TGTGCCAGCAGACTGGGACAAGGTGGCTACACCTTC

abundance: NA
d_gene: NA
j_gene: TRBJ1-2
v_gene: TRBV19
CDR3aa: CASSTGNRGYTF
CDR3nt: TGTGCCAGTAGTACCGGGAATAGAGGCTACACCTTC

abundance: NA
d_gene: NA
j_gene: TRBJ1-1
v_gene: TRBV5-6
CDR3aa: CASSLGGARPEAFF
CDR3nt: TGTGCCAGCAGCTTGGGCGGGGCTCGGCCTGAAGCTTTCTTT

abundance: once
d_gene: NA
j_gene: TRBJ2-7
v_gene: TRBV29-1
CDR3aa: CSVGLRGDAYEQYF
CDR3nt: TGCAGCGTGGGCCTCAGAGGGGATGCCTACGAGCAGTACTTC

abundance: NA
d_gene: NA
j_gene: TRBJ2-1
v_gene: TRBV5-6
CDR3aa: CASSLDGGPTNEQFF
CDR3nt: TGTGCCAGCAGCTTGGATGGGGGACCAACCAATGAGCAGTTCTTC

abundance: NA
d_gene: TRBD1
j_gene: TRBJ2-7
v_gene: TRBV7-9
CDR3aa: CASSSRGTGSYEQYF
CDR3nt: TGTGCCAGCAGCTCTCGAGGGACAGGGTCCTACGAGCAGTACTTC

abundance: NA
d_gene: NA
j_gene: TRBJ2-5
v_gene: TRBV10-3
CDR3aa: CAISESRQFQETQYF
CDR3nt: TGTGCCATCAGTGAGTCCCGACAGTTCCAAGAGACCCAGTACTTC

abundance: NA
d_gene: NA
j_gene: TRBJ2-7
v_gene: TRBV28
CDR3aa: CASSFSTDPGTYEQYF
CDR3nt: TGTGCCAGCAGTTTTTCCACCGACCCAGGGACCTACGAGCAGTACTTC

abundance: once
d_gene: TRBD1
j_gene: TRBJ2-7
v_gene: TRBV6-5
CDR3aa: CASSYSDRVGGKQYF
CDR3nt: TGTGCCAGCAGTTACTCGGACAGGGTCGGAGGGAAGCAGTACTTC

abundance: NA
d_gene: NA
j_gene: TRBJ2-3
v_gene: TRBV6-5
CDR3aa: CASSRDYTDTQYF
CDR3nt: TGTGCCAGCAGTCGAGACTACACAGATACGCAGTATTTT

abundance: NA
d_gene: NA
j_gene: TRBJ2-5
v_gene: TRBV6-5
CDR3aa: CASSYSAAAETQYF
CDR3nt: TGTGCCAGCAGTTATTCGGCCGCAGCGGAGACCCAGTACTTC

abundance: NA
d_gene: TRBD2
j_gene: TRBJ2-5
v_gene: TRBV2
CDR3aa: CASSEALGSGGANQETQYF
CDR3nt: TGTGCCAGCAGTGAAGCGCTTGGTAGCGGGGGAGCTAATCAAGAGACCCAGTACTTC

abundance: NA
d_gene: NA
j_gene: TRBJ2-5
v_gene: TRBV5-5
CDR3aa: CASSLLGFQETQYF
CDR3nt: TGTGCCAGCAGCTTGTTGGGATTCCAAGAGACCCAGTACTTC

abundance: once
d_gene: NA
j_gene: TRBJ2-1
v_gene: TRBV11-2
CDR3aa: CASSSMFRGAGYNEQFF
CDR3nt: TGTGCCAGCAGCTCCATGTTTAGGGGGGCAGGCTACAATGAGCAGTTCTTC

abundance: NA
d_gene: NA
j_gene: TRBJ2-2
v_gene: TRBV6-1
CDR3aa: CASSAHRGYEGGGELFF
CDR3nt: TGTGCCAGCAGTGCGCACAGGGGCTACGAGGGGGGCGGGGAGCTGTTTTTT

abundance: NA
d_gene: NA
j_gene: TRBJ2-7
v_gene: TRBV18
CDR3aa: CASSPFDNSYEQYF
CDR3nt: TGTGCCAGCTCACCCTTTGACAACTCCTACGAGCAGTACTTC

abundance: NA
d_gene: NA
j_gene: TRBJ1-6
v_gene: TRBV6-1
CDR3aa: CASSEGVKDSPLHF
CDR3nt: TGTGCCAGCAGTGAGGGTGTGAAGGATTCACCCCTCCACTTT

abundance: NA
d_gene: NA
j_gene: TRBJ2-5
v_gene: TRBV7-8
CDR3aa: CASSLAVQGRETQYF
CDR3nt: TGTGCCAGCAGCTTAGCGGTCCAGGGTCGAGAGACCCAGTACTTC

abundance: NA
d_gene: NA
j_gene: TRBJ2-1
v_gene: TRBV11-3
CDR3aa: CASSGRGNEQFF
CDR3nt: TGTGCCAGCAGCGGACGGGGAAATGAGCAGTTCTTC

abundance: NA
d_gene: TRBD1
j_gene: TRBJ2-7
v_gene: TRBV28
CDR3aa: CASSLGTGGADEQYF
CDR3nt: TGTGCCAGCAGCCTAGGGACAGGGGGTGCCGACGAGCAGTACTTC

abundance: NA
d_gene: NA
j_gene: TRBJ1-1
v_gene: TRBV4-1
CDR3aa: CASSQDSTPAGSRIGAFF
CDR3nt: TGCGCCAGCAGCCAAGATTCCACACCGGCAGGGTCACGTATCGGAGCTTTCTTT

abundance: once
d_gene: TRBD1
j_gene: TRBJ2-1
v_gene: TRBV6-6
CDR3aa: CASSSRQGSYNEQFF
CDR3nt: TGTGCCAGCAGTTCTAGACAGGGATCCTACAATGAGCAGTTCTTC

abundance: NA
d_gene: NA
j_gene: TRBJ2-1
v_gene: TRBV5-1
CDR3aa: CASSPNADLGYEQFF
CDR3nt: TGCGCCAGCAGCCCGAACGCGGACCTGGGGTATGAGCAGTTCTTC

abundance: NA
d_gene: TRBD1
j_gene: TRBJ1-2
v_gene: TRBV4-1
CDR3aa: CASSQGGQGARGYTF
CDR3nt: TGCGCCAGCAGCCAAGGTGGACAGGGGGCCAGGGGCTACACCTTC

abundance: NA
d_gene: TRBD2
j_gene: TRBJ2-2
v_gene: TRBV28
CDR3aa: CASSGHSGGTGELFF
CDR3nt: TGTGCCAGCAGCGGACACTCGGGGGGCACCGGGGAGCTGTTTTTT

abundance: NA
d_gene: NA
j_gene: TRBJ2-5
v_gene: TRBV5-4
CDR3aa: CASSLAPGEETQYF
CDR3nt: TGTGCCAGCAGCTTGGCTCCAGGGGAAGAGACCCAGTACTTC

abundance: NA
d_gene: TRBD1
j_gene: TRBJ1-4
v_gene: TRBV28
CDR3aa: CASLPGQGLNEKLFF
CDR3nt: TGTGCCAGCCTACCTGGACAGGGCCTTAATGAAAAACTGTTTTTT

abundance: NA
d_gene: NA
j_gene: TRBJ1-2
v_gene: TRBV7-2
CDR3aa: CASSLFREANYGYTF
CDR3nt: TGTGCCAGCAGCTTATTTAGGGAAGCTAACTATGGCTACACCTTC

abundance: NA
d_gene: NA
j_gene: TRBJ2-7
v_gene: TRBV4-2
CDR3aa: CASSQPLDGPYEQYF
CDR3nt: TGTGCCAGCAGCCAGCCGCTTGACGGTCCCTACGAGCAGTACTTC

abundance: NA
d_gene: NA
j_gene: TRBJ2-6
v_gene: TRBV30
CDR3aa: CAWSLRGGAGANVLTF
CDR3nt: TGTGCCTGGAGCCTCCGGGGCGGGGCCGGGGCCAACGTCCTGACTTTC

abundance: NA
d_gene: NA
j_gene: TRBJ1-5
v_gene: TRBV28
CDR3aa: CAIYQQDSNQPQHF
CDR3nt: TGTGCCATCTACCAGCAGGATAGCAATCAGCCCCAGCATTTT

abundance: NA
d_gene: NA
j_gene: TRBJ2-3
v_gene: TRBV5-4
CDR3aa: CASSSRRGSLTDTQYF
CDR3nt: TGTGCCAGCAGCTCCCGAAGGGGCAGCCTCACAGATACGCAGTATTTT

abundance: NA
d_gene: NA
j_gene: TRBJ2-1
v_gene: TRBV15
CDR3aa: CATSRDVGSSYNEQFF
CDR3nt: TGTGCCACCAGCAGAGATGTCGGGAGCTCCTACAATGAGCAGTTCTTC

abundance: NA
d_gene: NA
j_gene: TRBJ1-1
v_gene: TRBV9
CDR3aa: CASSVTGLNTEAFF
CDR3nt: TGTGCCAGCAGCGTAACGGGGTTGAACACTGAAGCTTTCTTT